Below, 9 T cell receptor beta chains from the same sample are listed, as sequenced in a study of post-analysis software for immune sequencing data. These receptors have no identified antigens. Built from TCR beta cDNA, the libraries had unique molecular identifiers in them. TCRdb processed the PCR reads anew with MiXCR; each CDR3 protein has one entry. The table lists 740,000 or so distinct CDR3 sequences, under 70% of them singletons. Regarding the study as a whole: Included in a set of five TRBV segments more frequent in patients than controls were TRBV5-6, TRBV5-1 and TRBV20-1.

The sample comprised blood. The receptors were sampled from a girl under 18 with multiple sclerosis.

The rearrangement links TRBV6-1 to TRBJ1-2; 7 bases fit TRBD1. The V segment lost 5 bases and the J segment 2 bases; nucleotides outside the gene matches: 8. From germline, CDR1 is MNHNS and CDR2 SASEGT. The CDR3 runs 15 residues. The CDR3 protein is CASSSGQSINYGYTF. Written as DNA, the CDR3 is TGTGCCAGCAGTTCGGGACAGTCGATCAACTATGGCTACACCTTC.

The chain links TRBV6-5 to TRBJ2-7, with 7 bases aligning to TRBD1. Looked up from germline, CDR1 is MNHEY and CDR2 is SVGAGI. J gave up 5 bases and V 7 bases, and 11 bases lay outside the gene matches. The CDR3 spans 14 residues. DNA of the CDR3: TGTGCCAGCACCCCGAGTACAGGGGCCAACGAGCAGTACTTC. The encoded protein is CASTPSTGANEQYF.

CDR3 nucleotides: TGTGCCAGCACTAAGGGGCTGGCTGGGGCCAACGTCCTGACTTTC. This gives the protein CASTKGLAGANVLTF. The chain is built from TRBV6-2 or TRBV6-3 and TRBJ2-6; maybe TRBD1 (5 bases). This CDR3 is built from 15 residues. Germline V gives CDR1 MNHEY, CDR2 SVGEGT. V dropped 7 bases and J dropped 2 bases, with 12 bases sitting between them.

The chain has TRBV20-1 and TRBJ2-5, with D uncertain. Trimming removed 6 bases at V and 7 bases at J, with 15 bases between. Germline loops: CDR1 DFQATT, CDR2 SNEGSKA (reference sequence). The CDR3 is 12 residues long. The CDR3 nucleotides are TGCAGTGCAAACTTCGCCACCGGGACCCAGTACTTC. Its protein is CSANFATGTQYF.

This clonotype was counted only a few times. V is TRBV10-3 and J is TRBJ1-2; TRBD1 matches 7 bases. Germline assignment: CDR1 ENHRY and CDR2 SYGVKD. The CDR3 extends over 14 amino acids. J lost 3 bases, V lost 5 bases, and 6 bases had no gene match. The CDR3 nucleotides are TGTGCCATCAGTTTAACAGGGGAGGACTATGGCTACACCTTC. It is translated as CAISLTGEDYGYTF.

This rearrangement joins TRBV4-1 to TRBJ2-1; no clear D. V was trimmed by 3 bases and J by 0 bases, leaving 15 bases between them. The CDR3 is 17 residues long. Germline CDR1 reads MGHRA; CDR2 reads YSYEKL. Here the CDR3 reads CASSQSENLYSYNEQFF. CDR3 DNA: TGCGCCAGCAGCCAGAGCGAGAACTTGTACTCCTACAATGAGCAGTTCTTC.

The chain carries TRBV20-1 and TRBJ1-2; 7 bases fit TRBD1. The CDR3 is 13 amino acids. Germline V lookup: CDR1 DFQATT, CDR2 SNEGSKA (reference sequence). V lost 5 bases and J lost 6; bases outside the gene matches: 9. CDR3 amino acids: CSARTAQGDGYTF. CDR3 nucleotides: TGCAGTGCTCGAACGGCCCAGGGGGATGGCTACACCTTC.

This clonotype turned up a few times. J is TRBJ2-5 and V is TRBV7-8; D possibly uses TRBD1 or TRBD2 (5 bases each). CDR3 length: 15 residues. Germline CDR1 reads SGHVS; CDR2 reads FQNEAQ. V dropped 4 bases and J dropped 5 bases, with 17 bases sitting between them. The CDR3 nucleotides are TGTGCCAGCAGCTCAGCCGGGACCCCTGGGGAGACCCAGTACTTC. Translating gives CASSSAGTPGETQYF.

This clonotype has more than one count but fewer than ten. The gene calls are TRBV11-2 and TRBJ2-4; 12 bases match TRBD2. The J call may be mistaken, given a closer DNA end match to TRBJ2-7. This CDR3 comprises 15 residues. CDR1 is SGHAT and CDR2 is FQNNGV in the germline V gene. DNA for the CDR3: TGTGCCAGCAGGATGACTAGCGGGAGCCTCCACGAGCAGTACTTC. Its protein product is CASRMTSGSLHEQYF.